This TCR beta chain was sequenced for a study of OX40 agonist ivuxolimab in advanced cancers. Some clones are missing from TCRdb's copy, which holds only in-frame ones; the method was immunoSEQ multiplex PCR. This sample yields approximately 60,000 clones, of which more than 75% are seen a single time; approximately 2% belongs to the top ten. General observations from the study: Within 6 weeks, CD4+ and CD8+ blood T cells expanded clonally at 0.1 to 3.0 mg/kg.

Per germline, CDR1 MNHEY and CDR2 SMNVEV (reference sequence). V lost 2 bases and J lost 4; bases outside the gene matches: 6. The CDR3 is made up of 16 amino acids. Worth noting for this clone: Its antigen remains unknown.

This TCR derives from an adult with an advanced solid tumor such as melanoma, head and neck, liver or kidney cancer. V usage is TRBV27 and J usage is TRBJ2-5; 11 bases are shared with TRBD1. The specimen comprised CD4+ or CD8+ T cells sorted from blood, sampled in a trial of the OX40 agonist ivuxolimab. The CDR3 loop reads CASSLGQGAKGETQYF. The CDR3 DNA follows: TGTGCCAGCAGTTTAGGACAGGGGGCAAAGGGAGAGACCCAGTACTTC.